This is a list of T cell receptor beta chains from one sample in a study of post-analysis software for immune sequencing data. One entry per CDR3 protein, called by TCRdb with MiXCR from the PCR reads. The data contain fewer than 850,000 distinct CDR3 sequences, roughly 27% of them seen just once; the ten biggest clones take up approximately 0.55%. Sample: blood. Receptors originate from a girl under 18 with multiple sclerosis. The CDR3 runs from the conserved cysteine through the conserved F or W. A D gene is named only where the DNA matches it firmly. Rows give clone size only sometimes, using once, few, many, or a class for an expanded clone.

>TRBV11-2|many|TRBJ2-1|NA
TGTGCCAGCAGCTTAGGGGCGGGGCGGAACAATGAGCAGTTCTTC
CASSLGAGRNNEQFF
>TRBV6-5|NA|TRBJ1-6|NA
TGTGCCAGCAGTCCCTGGAGCGGGGGGCCCCTCCACTTT
CASSPWSGGPLHF
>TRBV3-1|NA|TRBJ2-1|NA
TGTGCCAGCAGGGGTTGGGGCAATGAGCAGTTCTTC
CASRGWGNEQFF
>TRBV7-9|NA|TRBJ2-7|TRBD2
TGTGCCAGCAGCCTTGAGTTCGGGGGGGCCTACGAGCAGTACTTC
CASSLEFGGAYEQYF
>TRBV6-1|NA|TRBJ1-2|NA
TGTGCCAGCAGTGAAGAGGCTTCCTATGGCTACACCTTC
CASSEEASYGYTF
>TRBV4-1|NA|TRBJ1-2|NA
TGCGCCAGCAGCCCCAGGGAGGACTATGGCTACACCTTC
CASSPREDYGYTF
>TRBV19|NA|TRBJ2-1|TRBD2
TGTGCCAGTAGTCGGGACCCTGGGACTACCAATGAGCAGTTCTTC
CASSRDPGTTNEQFF
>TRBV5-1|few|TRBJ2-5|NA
TGCGCCAGCAGCTTGGACAGTCCTGAACAAGAGACCCAGTACTTC
CASSLDSPEQETQYF
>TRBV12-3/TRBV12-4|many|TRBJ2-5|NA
TGTGCCAGCAGTTTAGGAGGGACCAAACAAGAGACCCAGTACTTC
CASSLGGTKQETQYF
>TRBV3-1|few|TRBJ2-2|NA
TGTGCCAGCAGCCAAGTCAAGGTTCCGGAGACCGGGGAGCTGTTTTTT
CASSQVKVPETGELFF
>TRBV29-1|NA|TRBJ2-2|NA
TGCAGCGTTGGGCAGGGGTGGAGCACCGGGGAGCTGTTTTTT
CSVGQGWSTGELFF
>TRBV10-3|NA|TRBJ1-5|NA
TGTGCCATCAGAGAAAGGGGAAGTCAGCCCCAGCATTTT
CAIRERGSQPQHF
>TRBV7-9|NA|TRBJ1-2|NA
TGTGCCAGCAGCCCGATCCGGGACCCTGCGCAGGATGGCTACACCTTC
CASSPIRDPAQDGYTF
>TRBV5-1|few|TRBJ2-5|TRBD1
TGCGCCAGCAGCTTATCCAGGGGGAGCGAAGAGACCCAGTACTTC
CASSLSRGSEETQYF
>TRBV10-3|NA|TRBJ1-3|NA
TGTGCCATCAGTGATACAGGGACTGGAAACACCATATATTTT
CAISDTGTGNTIYF
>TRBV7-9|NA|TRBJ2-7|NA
TGTGCCAGCACCACACTCGGGGCGGGCGAGCAGTACTTC
CASTTLGAGEQYF
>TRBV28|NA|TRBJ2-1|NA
TGTGCCAGCAACTCCGTGAGGGATGAGCAGTTCTTC
CASNSVRDEQFF
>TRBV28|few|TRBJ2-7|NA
TGTGCCAGCAGTTTTCCCCGGACACGGCAGTACTTC
CASSFPRTRQYF
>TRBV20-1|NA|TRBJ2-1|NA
TGCAGTGCTCCCTCAGTGGCTGGTGAGCAGTTCTTC
CSAPSVAGEQFF
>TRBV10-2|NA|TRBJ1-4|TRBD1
TGCGCCAGCAGTGAGTCGTCCTGGACAGGGGGAGGCGAAAAACTGTTTTTT
CASSESSWTGGGEKLFF
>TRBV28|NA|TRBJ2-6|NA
TGTGCCAGCAGTTTCGCGATCTCTGGGGCCAACGTCCTGACTTTC
CASSFAISGANVLTF
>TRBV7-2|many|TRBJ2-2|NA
TGTGCCAGCAGTCGTCAGACCGGGACGCGAGGAAACACCGGGGAGCTGTTTTTT
CASSRQTGTRGNTGELFF
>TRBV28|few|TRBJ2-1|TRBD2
TGTGCCAGCAGTTTAACTAGCGGGGGGCGCTACAATGAGCAGTTCTTC
CASSLTSGGRYNEQFF
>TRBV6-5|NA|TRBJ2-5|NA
TGTGCCAGCACCCTAGACGGAACCCCGGAGACCCAGTACTTC
CASTLDGTPETQYF
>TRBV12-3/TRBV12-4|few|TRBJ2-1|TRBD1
TGTGCCAGCAGTGTAGACAGGGTAAAGGTTGGTGAGCAGTTCTTC
CASSVDRVKVGEQFF
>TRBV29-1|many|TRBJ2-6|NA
TGCAGCGCCGACGATGGCTCTGGGGCCAACGTCCTGACTTTC
CSADDGSGANVLTF
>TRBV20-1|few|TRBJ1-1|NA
TGCAGTGCTAACATAGGGGGGGATTGGGAAGCTTTCTTT
CSANIGGDWEAFF
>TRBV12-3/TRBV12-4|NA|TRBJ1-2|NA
TGTGCCAGCAGTTTAAGCGGGACTTCGAGCGATGGTGGCTACACCTTC
CASSLSGTSSDGGYTF
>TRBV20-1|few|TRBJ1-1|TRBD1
TGCAGTGCTAACAGGGGGCGGCAAGCTTTCTTT
CSANRGRQAFF
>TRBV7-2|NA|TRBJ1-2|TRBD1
TGTGCCAGCAGCTCGCGGACAGGGGGCTATGGCTACACCTTC
CASSSRTGGYGYTF
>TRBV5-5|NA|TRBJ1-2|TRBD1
TGTGCCAGCAGCTTAGGGACAGGCATGGGTGGCTACACCTTC
CASSLGTGMGGYTF
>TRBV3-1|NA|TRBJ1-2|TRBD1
TGTGCCAGCAGCCAAACGGGACAGATTAATGGCTACACCTTC
CASSQTGQINGYTF
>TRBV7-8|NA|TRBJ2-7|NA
TGTGCCAGCAGCAGTCCGGGACACCAGACGACTAAATACGAGCAGTACTTC
CASSSPGHQTTKYEQYF
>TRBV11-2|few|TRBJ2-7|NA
TGTGCCAGCAGCCGGGGGATATCCTACAATGAGCAGTACTTC
CASSRGISYNEQYF
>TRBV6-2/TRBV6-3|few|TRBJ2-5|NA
TGTGCCAGCAGTTACGACGCCTACCAAGAGACCCAGTACTTC
CASSYDAYQETQYF
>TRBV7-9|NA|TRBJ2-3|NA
TGTGCCAGCAGCTTCGGCGCGGCAGGAGAGACAGATACGCAGTATTTT
CASSFGAAGETDTQYF
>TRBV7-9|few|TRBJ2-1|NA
TGTGCCAGCAGCTTAGTATCAGCCGGCAATGAGCAGTTCTTC
CASSLVSAGNEQFF
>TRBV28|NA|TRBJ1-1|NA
TGTGCCAGCCTGACAAACCTGAACACTGAAGCTTTCTTT
CASLTNLNTEAFF
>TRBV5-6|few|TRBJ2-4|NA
TGTGCCAGCAGCTTGTGGTCAGGGGCTCGGGATGACAAAAACATTCAGTACTTC
CASSLWSGARDDKNIQYF
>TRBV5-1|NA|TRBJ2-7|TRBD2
TGCGCCAGCAGCGGGACTAGAGGGTTAAACGAGCAGTACTTC
CASSGTRGLNEQYF
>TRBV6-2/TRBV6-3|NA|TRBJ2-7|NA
TGTGCCAGCACCCAGGGCAATTGGTGGGAGCAGTACTTC
CASTQGNWWEQYF
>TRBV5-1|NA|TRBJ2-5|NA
TGCGCCAGCAGCTTGGCCAAGACAGGCTTCCAGCAGTACTTC
CASSLAKTGFQQYF
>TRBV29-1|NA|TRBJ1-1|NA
TGCAGCGTTGAAGCCGTCGGGACACGCGCTTTCTTT
CSVEAVGTRAFF
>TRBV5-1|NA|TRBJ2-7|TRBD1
TGCGCCAGCAGCCGGGGACAGCAAGCCTACGAGCAGTACTTC
CASSRGQQAYEQYF
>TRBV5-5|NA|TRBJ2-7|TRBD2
TGTGCCAGCAGCTTGTCCCCAGCGGGGGTTTCCTACGAGCAGTACTTC
CASSLSPAGVSYEQYF
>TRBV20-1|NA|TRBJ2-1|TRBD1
TGCAGTGCTCCGGGACAGGGGCACCTGACCTACAATGAGCAGTTCTTC
CSAPGQGHLTYNEQFF
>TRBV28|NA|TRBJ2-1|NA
TGTGCCAGCAGGGACCCGAGGGTAAATAATCAGTTCTTC
CASRDPRVNNQFF
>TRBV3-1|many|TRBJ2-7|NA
TGTGCCAGCAGCCAAGATCGGGACCACGAGCAGTACTTC
CASSQDRDHEQYF
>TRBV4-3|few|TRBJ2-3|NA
TGCGCCAGCAGCCAAGATCTTATGGCAGGGGGCACAGATACGCAGTATTTT
CASSQDLMAGGTDTQYF
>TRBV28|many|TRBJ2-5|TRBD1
TGTGCCAGCATCACTCGGACAGGAACTACCAGAGAGACCCAGTACTTC
CASITRTGTTRETQYF
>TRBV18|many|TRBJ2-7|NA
TGTGCCAGCTCACCACCTCGGCTAGCGAGCTCCTACGAGCAGTACTTC
CASSPPRLASSYEQYF
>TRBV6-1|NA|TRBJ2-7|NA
TGTGCCAGCAGTGTCTACAGGGTTGCCCTCGGCTACGAGCAGTACTTC
CASSVYRVALGYEQYF
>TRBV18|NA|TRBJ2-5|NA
TGTGCCAGCTCACCCCGGGACTCAAAAGAGACCCAGTACTTC
CASSPRDSKETQYF
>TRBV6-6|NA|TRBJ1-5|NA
TGTGCCAGCAGTTCTCCCCGGACACCGAATAGCAATCAGCCCCAGCATTTT
CASSSPRTPNSNQPQHF